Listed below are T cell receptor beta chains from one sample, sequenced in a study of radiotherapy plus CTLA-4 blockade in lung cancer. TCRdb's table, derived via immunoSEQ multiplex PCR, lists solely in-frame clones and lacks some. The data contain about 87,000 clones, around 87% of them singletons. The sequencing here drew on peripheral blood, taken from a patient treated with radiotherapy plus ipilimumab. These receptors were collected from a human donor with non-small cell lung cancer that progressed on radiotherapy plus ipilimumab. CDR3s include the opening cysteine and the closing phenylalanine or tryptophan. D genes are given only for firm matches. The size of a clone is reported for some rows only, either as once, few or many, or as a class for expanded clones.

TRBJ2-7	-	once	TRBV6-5	TGTGCCAGCAGTAACCGACTAGTTACCCACGAGCAGTACTTC	CASSNRLVTHEQYF
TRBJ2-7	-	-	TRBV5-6	TGTGCCAGCAGCTTGGATGCAAGCTCCTACGAGCAGTACTTC	CASSLDASSYEQYF
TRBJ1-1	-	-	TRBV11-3	TGTGCCAGCAGCTTAGAAGGGACTTGGTCGCCTGAAGCTTTCTTT	CASSLEGTWSPEAFF
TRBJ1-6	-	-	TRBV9	TGTGCCAGCAGCGCCGAGGTTGGGTCTTGGGATTCACCCCTCCACTTT	CASSAEVGSWDSPLHF
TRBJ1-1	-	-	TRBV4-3	TGCGCCAGCAGCCAAGATCCGACAGGTGGGGTAAACACTGAAGCTTTCTTT	CASSQDPTGGVNTEAFF
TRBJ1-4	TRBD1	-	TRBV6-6	TGTGCCAGCAGTAACAGGGGGCGCGTAACTAATGAAAAACTGTTTTTT	CASSNRGRVTNEKLFF
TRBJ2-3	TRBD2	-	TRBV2	TGTGCCAGCGAGCGGGGTACGGTGGCAGATACGCAGTATTTT	CASERGTVADTQYF
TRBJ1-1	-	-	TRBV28	TGTGCCAGCAGGGATCAGACGGGAGCTTTCTTT	CASRDQTGAFF
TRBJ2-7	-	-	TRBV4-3	TGCGCCAGCAGCCGTATTGGGGGGGCGAACGTCGTTCCCTACGAGCAGTACTTC	CASSRIGGANVVPYEQYF
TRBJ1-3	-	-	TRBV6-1	TGTGCCAGCAGCCGTGAAGGGGAGGGAAACACCATATATTTT	CASSREGEGNTIYF
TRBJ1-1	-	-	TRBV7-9	TGTGCCAGCATCCTTCAGGGTAGCGCTGAAGCTTTCTTT	CASILQGSAEAFF
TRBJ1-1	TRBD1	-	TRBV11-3	TGTGCCAGCAGCCCCGGGACAGGGAGGTACACTGAAGCTTTCTTT	CASSPGTGRYTEAFF
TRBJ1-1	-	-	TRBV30	TGTGCCTGGAGTACACGGGGGGTGCTGGCTTTCTTT	CAWSTRGVLAFF
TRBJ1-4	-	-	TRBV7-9	TGTGCCAGCAGCTTGACTGGGCTGCGTGAAAAACTGTTTTTT	CASSLTGLREKLFF
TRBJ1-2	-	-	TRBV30	TGTGCCACGGACCGAGCTAACTATGGCTACACCTTC	CATDRANYGYTF
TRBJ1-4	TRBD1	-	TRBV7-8	TGTGCCAGCAGCTTAAATCCCTTTGGGGGACAGGGGGCTTTTGAAAAACTGTTTTTT	CASSLNPFGGQGAFEKLFF
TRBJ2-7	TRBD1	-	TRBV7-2	TGTGCCAGCAGCTTAGGACAGGGGGGCTACGAGCAGTACTTC	CASSLGQGGYEQYF
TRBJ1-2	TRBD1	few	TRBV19	TGTGCCAGTAGTATGGGGACAGCGGGGGATGGCTACACCTTC	CASSMGTAGDGYTF
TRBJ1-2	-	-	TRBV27	TGTGCCAGCAGTTTGGGTCAGGGGAATGGCTACACCTTC	CASSLGQGNGYTF
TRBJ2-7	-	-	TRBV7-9	TGTGCCAGCAGCTCGACTGGATTTTCCTACGAGCAGTACTTC	CASSSTGFSYEQYF
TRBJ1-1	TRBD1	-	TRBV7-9	TGTGCCAGCAGCGCACAGGGGGCTGGCACTGAAGCTTTCTTT	CASSAQGAGTEAFF
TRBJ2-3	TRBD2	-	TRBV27	TGTGCCAGCAGGGCGGGACTAGCGGGAGGTACGCAGTATTTT	CASRAGLAGGTQYF
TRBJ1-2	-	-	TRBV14	TGTGCCAGCAGCCCCCTGGGTGAAGGGGCTCCCTTCTCCTTC	CASSPLGEGAPFSF
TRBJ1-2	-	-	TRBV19	TGTGCCAACCAGCTTCCTCCCGTGGGCTATGGCTACACCTTC	CANQLPPVGYGYTF
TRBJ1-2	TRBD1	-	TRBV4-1	TGCGCCAGCAGCCAAGTAGTTAGACTCAGGGGGCGCGCATATGGCTACACCTTC	CASSQVVRLRGRAYGYTF
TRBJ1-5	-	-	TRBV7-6	TGTGCCAGCAGCAATAGCGGTAGCAATCAGCCCCAGCATTTT	CASSNSGSNQPQHF
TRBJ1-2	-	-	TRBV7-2	TGTGCCAGCAGCTTAGTCAACGGCTACACCTTC	CASSLVNGYTF
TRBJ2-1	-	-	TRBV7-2	TGTGCCAGCAGCTTCAACACGGTTGAGCAGTTCTTC	CASSFNTVEQFF
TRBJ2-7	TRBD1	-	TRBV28	TGTGCCAGCGGACCGGGACAGGGTTCGTGGTACTTC	CASGPGQGSWYF
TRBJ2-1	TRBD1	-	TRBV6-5	TGTGCCAGCAGCCGGACAGGATGGGATGAGCAGTTCTTC	CASSRTGWDEQFF
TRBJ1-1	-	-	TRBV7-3	TGTGCCAGCAGCTTAATGGTCGGCACTGAAGCTTTCTTT	CASSLMVGTEAFF
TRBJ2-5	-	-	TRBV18	TGTGCCACCAACCGATGGGGGGAGGAGACCCAGTACTTC	CATNRWGEETQYF
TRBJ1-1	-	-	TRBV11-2	TGTGCCAGCAGCTTAGACGGGAGCACCACTGAAGCTTTCTTT	CASSLDGSTTEAFF
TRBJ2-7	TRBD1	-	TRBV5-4	TGTGCCAGCAGCTTGGGATACGGACAGGGCTACGAGCAGTACTTC	CASSLGYGQGYEQYF
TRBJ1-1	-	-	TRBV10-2	TGCGCCAGCAGTGACCATGGGTCAGCTTTCTTT	CASSDHGSAFF
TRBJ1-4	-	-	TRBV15	TGTGCCACCAGCAGGGGGGGGTTAGAAAAACTGTTTTTT	CATSRGGLEKLFF
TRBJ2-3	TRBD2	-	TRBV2	TGTGCCAGCAGTGAAATCCCAGCGGGGGGGCACGATACGCAGTATTTT	CASSEIPAGGHDTQYF
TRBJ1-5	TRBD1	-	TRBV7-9	TGTGCCAGCAGCTTATATTTGGGACAGGGAAGAAATCAGCCCCAGCATTTT	CASSLYLGQGRNQPQHF
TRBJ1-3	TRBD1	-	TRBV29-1	TGCAGCGTTGAAAGTGGACAGGGGGCCCCTGGAAACACCATATATTTT	CSVESGQGAPGNTIYF
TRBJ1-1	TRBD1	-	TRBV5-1	TGCGCCAGCAGCTTGGCCGGGACAGGGGGCACTGAAGCTTTCTTT	CASSLAGTGGTEAFF
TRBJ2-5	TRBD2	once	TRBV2	TGTGCCAGCCTAGCGGGGGACCTTCAGGAGACCCAGTACTTC	CASLAGDLQETQYF
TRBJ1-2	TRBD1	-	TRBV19	TGTGCCAGTAGTATGAGAGGACAGGAGGTCTATGGCTACACCTTC	CASSMRGQEVYGYTF
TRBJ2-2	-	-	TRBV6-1	TGTGCCAGCAGAGTACAGGGTAACACCGGGGAGCTGTTTTTT	CASRVQGNTGELFF
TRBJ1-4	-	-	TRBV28	TGTGCCAGCAGTTTACAGACAACTAATGAAAAACTGTTTTTT	CASSLQTTNEKLFF
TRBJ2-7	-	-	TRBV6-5	TGTGCCACCGGGGAAGGGGGAGGCTACGAGCAGTACTTC	CATGEGGGYEQYF
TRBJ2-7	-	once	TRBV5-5	TGTGCCAGCAGCCTGTCCTCCGGGACTTCGACCTACGAGCAGTACTTC	CASSLSSGTSTYEQYF
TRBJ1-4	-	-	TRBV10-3	TGTGCCATCAGTGAAATGGGGTTGAATGAAAAACTGTTTTTT	CAISEMGLNEKLFF
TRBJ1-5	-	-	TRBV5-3	TGTGCCAGAAGCTTAGTCAAGGCCGGGCAGCCCCAGCATTTT	CARSLVKAGQPQHF
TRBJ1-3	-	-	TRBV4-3	TGCGCCAGCAGCCAAGTTATAGGGGGGCCTGGAAACACCATATATTTT	CASSQVIGGPGNTIYF
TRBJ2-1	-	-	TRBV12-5	TGTGCTAGTGGTTTGACGGGTTACAATGAGCAGTTCTTC	CASGLTGYNEQFF
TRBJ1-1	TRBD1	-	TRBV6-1	TGTGCCAGCAGTTTTCGGGACAGGGGTAGGGCTGAAGCTTTCTTT	CASSFRDRGRAEAFF
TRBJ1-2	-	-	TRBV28	TGTGCCAGCAGTTTCAAGGGGGGGGACTATGGCTACACCTTC	CASSFKGGDYGYTF
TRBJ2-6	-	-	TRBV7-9	TGTGCCAGCAGCTCACCGGGGTCTGGGGCCAACGTCCTGACTTTC	CASSSPGSGANVLTF
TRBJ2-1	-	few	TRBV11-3	TGTGCCAGCAGCTTAGAATACCACAATGAGCAGTTCTTC	CASSLEYHNEQFF
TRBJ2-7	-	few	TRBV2	TGTGCCAGCAGTGATCATGGGGGGACCTACGAGCAGTACTTC	CASSDHGGTYEQYF